This T cell receptor (beta chain) was identified during a study of cytomegalovirus exposure and HLA in healthy donors. Study details: Roughly 180 million T cells yielded approximately 100 million unique TCR beta sequences, as an earlier analysis found. Study-wide findings and caveats: Later analysis placed DRB1 highest and HLA-C lowest in TCR association rates, which differed by HLA locus. Earlier analysis looked at TCR beta V segments, and most were productive about 90% or about 30% of the time.

The CDR3 is 13 residues long. Per the germline V gene, CDR1 is SNHLY and CDR2 is FYNNEI. Trimming at V came to 6 bases and at J to 7 bases, leaving 3 bases not matched to a gene. The PCR used 60 Vbeta and 13 Jbeta primers. Data came from immunoSEQ multiplex PCR; TCRdb stores just in-frame clones and leaves some out. The profile covers just over 80,000 clones, with over 70% appearing a single time and approximately 5.6% taken by the ten largest. In regard to this clone: Its specificity is unknown.

The receptor was isolated from a man between 18 and 35 years old in good health and CMV-seropositive. The chain carries TRBV2 and TRBJ1-5; 10 bases match TRBD1. Material for sequencing was PBMCs. DNA for the CDR3: TGTGCCAGCAGCTGGGACAGGGGACAGCCCCAGCATTTT. The encoded protein is CASSWDRGQPQHF.